This TCR beta chain came from a study of blood T cell repertoires in COVID-19. Study information: Whether acute or convalescent, the COVID-19 samples came from the United States, Italy and Spain.

Original data processing: Cell counts per sample came from amplifying reference gene primers. Assay: immunoSEQ multiplex PCR; the TCRdb copy retains only in-frame clones and omits some. Clonal size and the V and J genes are those of that table, whereas D and trimming came from the DNA. The profile shows about 250,000 clones, more than 75% of them singletons. CDR3 length equals 19 residues. J was trimmed by 3 bases and V by 0 bases; bases with no gene match: 9. Germline lookup yields CDR1 KGHDR and CDR2 SFDVKD. The clonotype originates from a woman aged 40 to 50 who had recovered from COVID-19. Source material: peripheral blood. V and J are TRBV24-1 and TRBJ2-1; 11 nucleotides line up with TRBD2. The CDR3, as DNA: TGTGCCACCAGTGATTTGACTAGCGGGAGCAACCGGGACTACAATGAGCAGTTCTTC. Protein product: CATSDLTSGSNRDYNEQFF.